The 21 T cell receptor beta chains below were found in one sample sequenced in a study of OX40 agonist ivuxolimab in advanced cancers. This table comes from immunoSEQ multiplex PCR, and its TCRdb copy is limited to in-frame clones, with some not included. Of some 58,000 clones listed, 87% were seen once; the top ten hold approximately 0.61%. Sequenced here: CD4+ or CD8+ T cells sorted from blood, sampled in a trial of the OX40 agonist ivuxolimab. The receptors here all came from an adult with an advanced solid tumor such as melanoma, head and neck, liver or kidney cancer.

The chain joins TRBV10-3 to TRBJ2-1; a possible D gene is TRBD2 (5 bases). The length of the CDR3 is 13 residues. Germline V gene lookup returns CDR1 ENHRY and CDR2 SYGVKD. V was trimmed by 3 bases and J by 4 bases, leaving 7 bases between them. The DNA for the CDR3 is TGTGCCATCAGTGATGAGGGTTACAATGAGCAGTTCTTC. Encoded protein: CAISDEGYNEQFF.

The chain uses TRBV5-4 and TRBJ2-3, with 7 nucleotides matching TRBD2. With V trimmed by 5 bases and J by 6 bases, 6 bases remained unmatched. Germline V gene sequence: CDR1 SGHNT, CDR2 YYREEE (reference sequence). This CDR3 comprises 13 residues. The CDR3 sequence is CASSTTSEDTQYF. In DNA, the CDR3 is TGTGCCAGCAGTACTACTAGCGAGGATACGCAGTATTTT.

The chain is built from TRBV18 and TRBJ2-1, with 7 bases lining up with TRBD2. Germline V CDR1 and CDR2: KGHSH, LQKENI. The CDR3 runs to 15 residues. With 6 bases clipped from V and 10 bases from J, the junction kept 15 bases outside the gene matches. CDR3 protein: CASSPSGTVPGEQFF. CDR3 nucleotides: TGTGCCAGCTCGCCGAGCGGGACGGTCCCAGGGGAGCAGTTCTTC.

This clone was seen only once. V usage is TRBV6-1 and J usage is TRBJ1-5; 9 positions match TRBD1. Germline values: CDR1 MNHNS, CDR2 SASEGT. With V trimmed by 4 bases and J by 0 bases, 10 bases remained unmatched. The CDR3 contains 18 residues. The CDR3 region is CASSAFHRGLDSNQPQHF. For the CDR3, the DNA is TGTGCCAGCAGTGCCTTCCACAGGGGGCTCGATAGCAATCAGCCCCAGCATTTT.

The chain is built from TRBV18 and TRBJ1-2; perhaps TRBD1 as D (6 bases). The CDR3 covers 17 residues. The germline gives CDR1 KGHSH, CDR2 LQKENI. Between the trimmed V and J ends, which lost 3 bases and 4 bases, there was a span of 21 bases. This CDR3 reads CASSPGAGAKRSYGYTF. Here the CDR3 DNA reads TGTGCCAGCTCACCGGGAGCGGGGGCAAAGAGAAGCTATGGCTACACCTTC.

The rearrangement joins TRBV5-1 to TRBJ2-7, with D hard to call. Per germline, CDR1 SGHRS and CDR2 YFSETQ. The CDR3 loop spans 14 amino acids. Between the trimmed V and J ends, which lost 4 bases and 7 bases, there was a span of 18 bases. In nucleotides, the CDR3 is TGCGCCAGCAGCCCGGACCGCTTAGCTGGTGAGCAGTACTTC. Encoded protein: CASSPDRLAGEQYF. The full variable domain, rest sourced from reference TRBV5-1 and TRBJ2-7, is KAGVTQTPRYLIKTRGQQVTLSCSPISGHRSVSWYQQTPGQGLQFLFEYFSETQRNKGNFPGRFSGRQFSNSRSEMNVSTLELGDSALYLCASSPDRLAGEQYFGPGTRLTVT.

In this sample, this clone is medium-sized. CDR3 sequence (DNA): TGTGCCAGCAGCGCCACCCGTGGGACCGGGGAGCTGTTTTTT. Translating it yields CASSATRGTGELFF. The chain is built from TRBV7-3 and TRBJ2-2, with no clear D. The CDR3 is 14 amino acids. V was pared by 5 bases and J by 5 bases, with 12 bases between. Germline V gene data show CDR1 as SGHTA and CDR2 as FQGTGA.

The V gene is TRBV5-5, the J gene TRBJ2-2; D may correspond to TRBD1 or TRBD2 (5 bases each). This CDR3 is 16 amino acids long. The V gene lost 4 bases and the J gene lost 0 bases, with 13 bases spanning the gap. CDR1 and CDR2 from the germline V gene are SGHKS and YYEKEE (reference sequence). The CDR3 here is CASSGAGTANTGELFF. As DNA, the CDR3 is TGTGCCAGCAGCGGCGCAGGGACGGCGAACACCGGGGAGCTGTTTTTT. The whole variable domain, filled in from reference TRBV5-5 and TRBJ2-2, reads DAGVTQSPTHLIKTRGQQVTLRCSPISGHKSVSWYQQVLGQGPQFIFQYYEKEERGRGNFPDRFSARQFPNYSSELNVNALLLGDSALYLCASSGAGTANTGELFFGEGSRLTVL.

V is TRBV5-1 and J is TRBJ2-1; 7 nucleotides align to TRBD2. Germline V gene lookup returns CDR1 SGHRS and CDR2 YFSETQ. The CDR3 loop spans 15 amino acids. The J segment lost 9 bases and the V segment lost 1 base, leaving 10 bases of the junction unmatched. The CDR3 reads CASSLRGSHFSEQFF. CDR3 bases: TGCGCCAGCAGCTTGCGCGGGAGCCACTTCAGTGAGCAGTTCTTC.

This rearrangement joins TRBV6-5 to TRBJ2-7; no clear D gene. The V end was cut by 5 bases, the J end by 4 bases, with 3 bases between. The CDR3 is made up of 10 amino acids. The V gene's germline CDR1 is MNHEY and CDR2 SVGAGI. The CDR3 loop reads CASSGYEQYF. The CDR3 nucleotides are TGTGCCAGCAGTGGGTACGAGCAGTACTTC.

The V and J genes are TRBV5-6 and TRBJ2-7; 14 nucleotides match TRBD2. The CDR3 is 16 residues long. The V segment lost 1 base and the J segment 7 bases; nucleotides outside the gene matches: 7. In germline, CDR1 is SGHDT, CDR2 YYEEEE. Written as DNA, the CDR3 is TGTGCCAGCAGCTTGCGGGGACTAGCGGGAGTTACAGAGCAGTACTTC. Translated: CASSLRGLAGVTEQYF.

This sequence joins TRBV4-2 and TRBJ1-4; D remains unclear. Looked up from germline, CDR1 is LGHNA and CDR2 is YNFKEQ. Trimming took 0 bases from V and 7 from J, leaving 12 bases between them. This CDR3 region has 15 residues. The CDR3 bases are TGTGCCAGCAGCCAAGATAGGGATCGTTTTGAAAAACTGTTTTTT. Translated, it gives CASSQDRDRFEKLFF.

The rearrangement uses TRBV11-1 and TRBJ1-1; TRBD1 is a possible D gene (6 bases). The CDR3 consists of 15 residues. CDR1 and CDR2 (germline): SGHAT, FQDESV (reference sequence). Trimming left V 7 bases short and J 5 bases short, with 20 bases between. CDR3 loop: CASMRGGSGSTEAFF. The CDR3 DNA follows: TGTGCCAGCATGCGGGGGGGCAGCGGTTCTACTGAAGCTTTCTTT.

This clone was found once. The genes are TRBV11-3 and TRBJ2-5, with a weak D call TRBD2 (6 bases). Trimming took off 5 bases at V and 3 bases at J, with 13 bases between the two ends. Per the germline V gene, CDR1 is SGHNT and CDR2 is YENEEA. The CDR3 length is 14 residues. The CDR3 coding sequence is TGTGCCAGCAGCATTCTAGCGTTCGAAGAGACCCAGTACTTC. As protein: CASSILAFEETQYF.

The chain uses TRBV7-6 and TRBJ1-2; D gene unclear. Germline-derived CDR1 and CDR2 are SGHVS and FNYEAQ. This CDR3 is built from 13 residues. V gave up 2 bases and J gave up 3 bases, with 7 bases separating them. CDR3 DNA: TGTGCCAGCAGCTTATCTGGAGACTATGGCTACACCTTC. Translated: CASSLSGDYGYTF.

This clone was observed a single time. The chain links TRBV5-1 to TRBJ2-1; D perhaps matches TRBD1 (6 bases). V was cut by 1 base and J by 7 bases, with 18 bases left in between. The CDR3 length is 16 residues. CDR1 is SGHRS, CDR2 YFSETQ, per germline. This CDR3 is CASSLRGQGRGNEQFF. In DNA, the CDR3 is TGCGCCAGCAGCTTGCGGGGTCAGGGGCGAGGGAATGAGCAGTTCTTC. The full variable domain, completed using reference TRBV5-1 and TRBJ2-1, is KAGVTQTPRYLIKTRGQQVTLSCSPISGHRSVSWYQQTPGQGLQFLFEYFSETQRNKGNFPGRFSGRQFSNSRSEMNVSTLELGDSALYLCASSLRGQGRGNEQFFGPGTRLTVL.

The chain has TRBV19 and TRBJ2-1, with 10 bases identical to TRBD2. V gave up 2 bases and J gave up 6 bases; unmatched junction bases: 4. This CDR3 is 15 amino acids long. Germline V gene lookup returns CDR1 LNHDA and CDR2 SQIVND (reference sequence). The CDR3 loop is CASSIRASGGNEQFF. The CDR3, as DNA: TGTGCCAGTAGTATAAGGGCTAGCGGGGGCAATGAGCAGTTCTTC.

This chain uses TRBV30 with TRBJ1-3; TRBD1 matches 10 bases. With 1 base clipped from V and 0 bases from J, the junction kept 0 bases outside the gene matches. Germline V gives CDR1 GTSNPN, CDR2 SVGIG (reference sequence). CDR3 length: 15 amino acids. CDR3 protein: CAWSGTGGSGNTIYF. Written as DNA, the CDR3 is TGTGCCTGGAGTGGGACAGGGGGCTCTGGAAACACCATATATTTT.

The chain couples TRBV5-1 to TRBJ2-2; D remains ambiguous. The V gene's germline CDR1 is SGHRS and CDR2 YFSETQ. V was trimmed by 5 bases and J by 4 bases, leaving 9 bases between them. The CDR3 sequence is 13 residues long. The CDR3: CASSHDGTGELFF. The CDR3 DNA reads TGCGCCAGCAGTCATGACGGCACCGGGGAGCTGTTTTTT.

V and J are TRBV19 and TRBJ2-5; D not certain. The germline V gene has CDR1 LNHDA and CDR2 SQIVND (reference sequence). This CDR3 has 14 residues. With 3 bases removed from V and 3 bases from J, the gap between germline ends came to 11 bases. As DNA, the CDR3 is TGTGCCAGTAGTATCCGGGCCCTCGAAGAGACCCAGTACTTC. This gives the protein CASSIRALEETQYF.

V is TRBV6-6 and J is TRBJ1-5; 7 nucleotides align to TRBD1. The CDR3 totals 13 residues. J was trimmed by 6 bases and V by 10 bases; bases with no gene match: 9. Germline values: CDR1 MNHNY, CDR2 SVGAGI (reference sequence). CDR3 loop: CATSRAGGQPQHF. The CDR3 DNA reads TGTGCCACTAGCAGGGCAGGGGGTCAGCCCCAGCATTTT.